This entry lists 16 T cell receptor beta chains sequenced from one sample in a study of CD8 T cells in ankylosing spondylitis. A single record per CDR3 protein comes from TCRdb applying MiXCR to the 5' RACE reads. Counted here are 150,000 to 200,000 distinct CDR3 sequences, 9.5% to 15% occurring once; the ten biggest clones make up about 15%. The specimen sequenced was blood, either unsorted or a sorted T cell fraction (not recorded which). The receptors originated from a male donor with ankylosing spondylitis or in good health (not recorded which).

This clonotype was counted only a few times. The genes are TRBV4-2 and TRBJ2-3, with TRBD2 matching over 10 bases. V lost 0 bases to trimming and J lost 2 bases; unmatched junction nucleotides: 2. CDR1 LGHNA and CDR2 YNFKEQ come from the germline V gene. The CDR3 has 16 amino acids. This CDR3 reads CASSQELAGITDTQYF. The CDR3 DNA reads as TGTGCCAGCAGCCAAGAACTAGCGGGAATCACAGATACGCAGTATTTT.

The CDR3 bases are TGCGCCAGCAGTGAGACGGGAGGTTACGAGCAGTACTTC. It encodes CASSETGGYEQYF. The gene calls are TRBV10-1 and TRBJ2-7; 7 bases agree with TRBD2. V lost 2 bases, J lost 4 bases, and 2 bases stayed unmatched. Germline loops: CDR1 WNHNN, CDR2 SYGVQD (reference sequence). This CDR3 region has 13 residues.

The chain joins TRBV9 to TRBJ2-1; no clear D gene. This CDR3 comprises 15 residues. The V gene lost 0 bases and the J gene lost 5 bases, with 12 bases spanning the gap. Germline V gives CDR1 SGDLS, CDR2 YYNGEE. CDR3 sequence reads: CASSVVGSTNNEQFF. In DNA, the CDR3 is TGTGCCAGCAGCGTAGTCGGCAGTACGAACAATGAGCAGTTCTTC.

This clonotype came up many times. This chain joins TRBV12-3 or TRBV12-4 and TRBJ2-5; D is tentatively TRBD1 or TRBD2 (5 bases each). This CDR3 is built from 12 residues. Trimming cost V 3 bases and J 5 bases, with 7 bases left between them. The CDR3 here is CASSFGTETQYF. In DNA form, the CDR3 reads TGTGCCAGCAGTTTTGGGACGGAGACCCAGTACTTC.

In this sample, this clonotype turned up a few times. V usage is TRBV10-2 and J usage is TRBJ1-4; maybe TRBD1 (6 bases). CDR1 WSHSY and CDR2 SAAADI come from the germline V gene. V lost 6 bases, J lost 12 bases, and 11 bases lay in between. The CDR3 is 11 residues long. The CDR3: CASRGGGELFF. The DNA for the CDR3 is TGCGCCAGCAGAGGGGGGGGGGAACTGTTTTTT.

This clonotype was recorded at least ten times. The junction departs from germline at one end; a sequencing error may be responsible. The rearrangement links TRBV27 to TRBJ2-1; TRBD2 is a possible D gene (5 bases). The CDR3 loop spans 12 amino acids. CDR1 and CDR2 from the germline V gene are MNHEY and SMNVEV (reference sequence). CDR3 amino acids: CAVSGSSNEQFF. DNA for the CDR3: TGTGCCGTGAGCGGCTCCTCCAATGAGCAGTTCTTC.

This clonotype was observed a few times. The rearrangement uses TRBV13 and TRBJ2-7; 10 nucleotides match TRBD1. The germline V gene has CDR1 PRHDT and CDR2 FYEKMQ (reference sequence). The CDR3 has 15 amino acids. J gave up 5 bases and V 5 bases, and 9 bases lay outside the gene matches. CDR3 amino acids: CASSQSGQGVHEQYF. The CDR3 DNA reads as TGTGCCAGCAGCCAGAGTGGACAGGGGGTCCACGAGCAGTACTTC.

V and J are TRBV5-1 and TRBJ1-4; 10 nucleotides align to TRBD1. The trim removed 7 bases at V and 7 bases at J, leaving 7 bases unmatched. Germline V gene sequence: CDR1 SGHRS, CDR2 YFSETQ. This CDR3 spans 14 amino acids. CDR3 amino acids: CASGPGTGAEKLFF. CDR3 sequence (DNA): TGCGCCAGCGGACCCGGGACAGGGGCTGAAAAACTGTTTTTT.

Many counts were recorded for this clonotype. The CDR3 DNA sequence: TGTGCCAGCAGAGGGGGGGCGGGCGGCAATGAGCAGTTCTTC. This encodes CASRGGAGGNEQFF. The chain combines TRBV27 with TRBJ2-1; D might be TRBD2 (7 bases). The V gene lost 6 bases and the J gene lost 6 bases, with 15 bases spanning the gap. This CDR3 region has 14 residues. The V gene's germline CDR1 is MNHEY and CDR2 SMNVEV (reference sequence).

The rearrangement uses TRBV2 and TRBJ2-1; 8 positions agree with TRBD2. V lost 8 bases, J lost 8 bases, and 11 bases stayed unmatched. Germline assignment: CDR1 SNHLY and CDR2 FYNNEI. The CDR3 has 14 residues. The CDR3 reads CASEASGSPDEQFF. As DNA, the CDR3 is TGTGCCAGCGAAGCAAGCGGGAGTCCAGATGAGCAGTTCTTC.

This clonotype was detected only a few times. The gene calls are TRBV6-1 and TRBJ2-1, with 8 bases aligning to TRBD2. The CDR3 is 14 amino acids. Germline CDR1 reads MNHNS; CDR2 reads SASEGT. The V and J ends lost 6 bases and 3 bases, in that order; junction bases with no gene match: 4. The CDR3 loop is CASSERGYYNEQFF. CDR3 bases: TGTGCCAGCAGCGAGCGGGGGTACTACAATGAGCAGTTCTTC.

The J gene is TRBJ1-1, the V gene TRBV11-2; tentative D call: TRBD1 (5 bases). V was shortened by 6 bases and J by 5 bases, with 16 bases between the two germline ends. The CDR3 is made up of 14 amino acids. Germline V gene sequence: CDR1 SGHAT, CDR2 FQNNGV. CDR3 sequence: CASRLTGTGTEAFF. CDR3 DNA: TGTGCCAGCAGACTAACCGGGACCGGTACTGAAGCTTTCTTT.

A few counts support this clonotype. This rearrangement joins TRBV27 to TRBJ2-7; D remains unclear. Germline loops: CDR1 MNHEY, CDR2 SMNVEV (reference sequence). V was shortened by 4 bases and J by 0 bases, with 13 bases between the two germline ends. The CDR3 consists of 15 residues. The chain's CDR3 is CASSWTATPSYEQYF. As DNA, the CDR3 is TGTGCCAGCAGTTGGACGGCTACCCCCTCCTACGAGCAGTACTTC.

In its sample, this clonotype was seen a few times. V gene TRBV7-9 combines with J gene TRBJ2-3; possible D gene TRBD2, 6 bases. This CDR3 has 15 residues. From germline, CDR1 is SEHNR and CDR2 FQNEAQ (reference sequence). The V and J ends lost 1 base and 2 bases respectively, with 10 bases between them. This CDR3 is CASSLERAYTDTQYF. DNA of the CDR3: TGTGCCAGCAGCTTAGAGCGGGCCTACACAGATACGCAGTATTTT.

This clonotype was seen more than once but under ten times. This chain links TRBV10-2 with TRBJ2-7; D is undetermined. The CDR3 length is 13 residues. Germline V gene sequence: CDR1 WSHSY, CDR2 SAAADI. Trimming took off 6 bases at V and 0 bases at J, with 9 bases between the two ends. This chain's CDR3 is CASRVRDSYEQYF. Here the CDR3 DNA reads TGCGCCAGCAGGGTAAGGGACTCCTACGAGCAGTACTTC.

This sequence joins TRBV19 and TRBJ2-7; D is ambiguous. This CDR3 spans 12 amino acids. From germline, CDR1 is LNHDA and CDR2 SQIVND (reference sequence). Between the trimmed V and J ends, which lost 3 bases and 5 bases, there was a span of 8 bases. The CDR3 spells CASSIVGDEQYF. The DNA for the CDR3 is TGTGCCAGTAGTATCGTCGGAGACGAGCAGTACTTC.